This record covers a single T cell receptor (beta chain). The record originates from a study of blood T cell repertoires in COVID-19. Assay: immunoSEQ multiplex PCR; the TCRdb copy retains only in-frame clones and omits some. The sample includes some 330,000 clones, around 90% of them seen just once. CDR1 is LNHDA, CDR2 SQIVND, per germline (reference sequence). The CDR3 consists of 12 residues. The V and J ends lost 6 bases and 5 bases respectively, with 9 bases between them. The V gene is TRBV19, the J gene TRBJ2-3; TRBD2 might be the D (6 bases). Input material: PBMCs or T cells enriched from blood (not recorded which). The receptor was derived from a man aged 30 to 39 who had recovered from COVID-19. CDR3 coding DNA: TGTGCCAGTAGCCGACTAGAAGATACGCAGTATTTT. Residues: CASSRLEDTQYF.